The rows below give T cell receptor beta chains drawn from one sample of a study of identical twins. TCRdb processed the 5' RACE reads anew with MiXCR; each CDR3 protein has one entry. The sample has 1.5 million or so distinct CDR3 sequences; about 30% are singletons. Material for sequencing was cord blood. The origin of the receptors is a newborn girl in good health. Each CDR3 is given with its conserved first and last residue. D genes are given only for firm matches. Rows may omit the clone size; those that give it use once, few, many or a size class.

d_gene: TRBD2; v_gene: TRBV25-1; j_gene: TRBJ2-5; abundance: few; CDR3aa: CASSELRLAGGQETQYF; CDR3nt: TGTGCCAGCAGTGAATTGAGGCTAGCGGGGGGCCAAGAGACCCAGTACTTC
d_gene: .; v_gene: TRBV5-6; j_gene: TRBJ1-4; abundance: .; CDR3aa: CASSWGPRNEKLFF; CDR3nt: TGTGCCAGCAGCTGGGGACCTCGAAATGAAAAACTGTTTTTT
d_gene: .; v_gene: TRBV5-1; j_gene: TRBJ2-3; abundance: .; CDR3aa: CASSLVVAATDTQYF; CDR3nt: TGCGCCAGCAGCTTGGTTGTAGCGGCGACAGATACGCAGTATTTT
d_gene: TRBD2; v_gene: TRBV14; j_gene: TRBJ2-1; abundance: .; CDR3aa: CASSHRTSGLYNEQFF; CDR3nt: TGTGCCAGCAGCCACCGGACTAGCGGGCTTTACAATGAGCAGTTCTTC
d_gene: TRBD1; v_gene: TRBV27; j_gene: TRBJ2-4; abundance: .; CDR3aa: CASSPTGTGHLPRQYF; CDR3nt: TGTGCCAGCAGTCCCACCGGGACAGGGCACCTACCGAGACAGTACTTC
d_gene: .; v_gene: TRBV28; j_gene: TRBJ1-6; abundance: .; CDR3aa: CASSLAPGGPNSPLHF; CDR3nt: TGTGCCAGCAGTTTAGCGCCAGGAGGGCCTAATTCACCCCTCCACTTT
d_gene: .; v_gene: TRBV19; j_gene: TRBJ2-1; abundance: .; CDR3aa: CASSIVGGVYSYNEQFF; CDR3nt: TGTGCCAGTAGTATCGTGGGGGGCGTTTACTCCTACAATGAGCAGTTCTTC
d_gene: .; v_gene: TRBV20-1; j_gene: TRBJ2-3; abundance: .; CDR3aa: CSARVVRDTQYF; CDR3nt: TGCAGTGCTAGGGTGGTCCGAGATACGCAGTATTTT
d_gene: .; v_gene: TRBV29-1; j_gene: TRBJ1-4; abundance: .; CDR3aa: CSVGLRTNEKLFF; CDR3nt: TGCAGCGTAGGACTGCGAACTAATGAAAAACTGTTTTTT
d_gene: TRBD1; v_gene: TRBV27; j_gene: TRBJ1-6; abundance: .; CDR3aa: CASSLWDRGGSPLHF; CDR3nt: TGTGCCAGCAGTTTATGGGACAGGGGAGGCTCACCCCTCCACTTT
d_gene: .; v_gene: TRBV6-2/TRBV6-3; j_gene: TRBJ1-6; abundance: .; CDR3aa: CASSSRSPGWNNSPLHF; CDR3nt: TGTGCCAGCAGTTCTCGGTCGCCAGGGTGGAATAATTCACCCCTCCACTTT
d_gene: .; v_gene: TRBV10-3; j_gene: TRBJ1-2; abundance: .; CDR3aa: CAIRFSQGPRNYGYTF; CDR3nt: TGTGCCATCAGATTCTCACAGGGACCCCGTAACTATGGCTACACCTTC
d_gene: .; v_gene: TRBV10-3; j_gene: TRBJ2-4; abundance: .; CDR3aa: CAISRGTGVQGDIQYF; CDR3nt: TGTGCCATCAGTCGAGGGACTGGGGTCCAAGGAGACATTCAGTACTTC
d_gene: .; v_gene: TRBV13; j_gene: TRBJ2-5; abundance: .; CDR3aa: CASSLWEDRREYF; CDR3nt: TGTGCCAGCAGCTTATGGGAGGACAGGAGGGAGTACTTC
d_gene: .; v_gene: TRBV28; j_gene: TRBJ2-4; abundance: .; CDR3aa: CASSFGKMQYF; CDR3nt: TGTGCCAGCAGTTTCGGTAAAATGCAGTACTTC
d_gene: .; v_gene: TRBV10-3; j_gene: TRBJ2-5; abundance: many; CDR3aa: CAIRGGETQYF; CDR3nt: TGTGCCATCAGGGGAGGCGAGACCCAGTACTTC
d_gene: .; v_gene: TRBV7-2; j_gene: TRBJ1-1; abundance: .; CDR3aa: CASSLAFAGDIYTEAFF; CDR3nt: TGTGCCAGCAGCTTAGCCTTCGCAGGGGACATTTACACTGAAGCTTTCTTT
d_gene: .; v_gene: TRBV28; j_gene: TRBJ1-4; abundance: .; CDR3aa: CASSAPPSDEELFF; CDR3nt: TGTGCCAGCAGTGCCCCCCCGTCGGATGAAGAACTGTTTTTT